This T cell receptor beta chain was sequenced for a study of human T cells and chemical hapten exposure. Study-wide results and caveats: Patch test score tracked positively with PT1 expanded TCR counts.

The time point denotes: patch test 3, about 24 weeks after DPC sensitization. Documented treatment: therapeutic diphenylcyclopropenone sensitization with weekly scalp DPC. Unseparated into fractions, whole blood served as the source from which total RNA was extracted. This clonotype showed up just a few times. Its antigen remains unknown. Germline V gives CDR1 DFQATT, CDR2 SNEGSKA (reference sequence). CDR3 length: 13 amino acids. The V end was cut by 7 bases, the J end by 2 bases, with 13 bases between. TCRdb reprocessed the RACE reads via MiXCR and lists one record per CDR3 protein. The data contain about 58,000 distinct CDR3 sequences, around 12% of them singletons.

This specimen was whole blood, taken in connection with sensitization to the hapten diphenylcyclopropenone (DPC). The chain joins TRBV20-1 to TRBJ2-3, with D perhaps matching TRBD1 or TRBD2 (5 bases each). This TCR came from a man aged 25 to 45 with alopecia areata. Some clones in this sample may be carry-over from other donors' samples. CDR3 bases: TGCAGTGGTCTGGGGGTTGTCACAGATACGCAGTATTTT. Its translation: CSGLGVVTDTQYF.